The 3 T cell receptor beta chains below come from one sample, sequenced in a study of shared clonotypes between healthy human individuals. Here immunoSEQ multiplex PCR was the method, and the copy in TCRdb shows in-frame clones only, minus some. The table records 400,000 to 500,000 clones, 65% to 80% of them present only once. Input material: PBMCs. These receptors all stem from a woman in her 40s in good health. Some clones in this sample may be carry-over from other donors' samples.

Turning to this clone: A read error is likely here: a far larger clone is one base away. This chain joins TRBV28 and TRBJ1-2; the D is unclear. Germline CDR1 reads MDHEN; CDR2 reads SYDVKM. This CDR3 has 17 residues. The CDR3 here is CASSLARSPAINYDYTF. The CDR3 DNA follows: TGTGCCAGCAGTTTAGCTCGGTCACCTGCTATTAACTATGACTACACCTTC.

The chain links TRBV29-1 to TRBJ2-5; 10 bases agree with TRBD2. The CDR3 length is 14 residues. The germline CDR1 and CDR2 sequences are SQVTM and ANQGSEA. V lost 3 bases, J lost 7 bases, and 8 bases stayed unmatched. In DNA, the CDR3 is TGCAGCGTTGACTCAGCGGGAGGGCCGAGGACCCAGTACTTC. This translates into CSVDSAGGPRTQYF.

This sequence joins TRBV7-9 and TRBJ2-6, with 8 bases aligning to TRBD2. Germline trimming cut 1 base from V and 11 bases from J; bases unmatched to any gene: 1. The CDR3 contains 13 residues. The germline CDR1 and CDR2 sequences are SEHNR and FQNEAQ (reference sequence). The CDR3 reads CASSLDGGDVLTF. The CDR3 nucleotides read TGTGCCAGCAGCTTAGACGGGGGGGACGTCCTGACTTTC.